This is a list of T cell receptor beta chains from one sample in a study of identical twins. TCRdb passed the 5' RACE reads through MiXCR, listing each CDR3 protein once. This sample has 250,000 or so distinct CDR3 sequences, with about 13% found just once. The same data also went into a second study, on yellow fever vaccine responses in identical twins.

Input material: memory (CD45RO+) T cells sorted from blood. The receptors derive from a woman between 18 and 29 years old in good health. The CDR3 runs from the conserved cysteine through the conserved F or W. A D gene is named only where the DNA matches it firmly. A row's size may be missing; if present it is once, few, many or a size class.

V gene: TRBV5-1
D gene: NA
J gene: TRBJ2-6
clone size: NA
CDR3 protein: CASSPMGGQRISGANVLTF
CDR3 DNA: TGCGCCAGCAGCCCCATGGGGGGACAGAGAATCTCTGGGGCCAACGTCCTGACTTTC

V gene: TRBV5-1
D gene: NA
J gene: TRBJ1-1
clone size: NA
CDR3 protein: CASSHTSGPGATEAFF
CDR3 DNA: TGCGCCAGCAGCCACACGTCAGGCCCGGGTGCCACTGAAGCTTTCTTT

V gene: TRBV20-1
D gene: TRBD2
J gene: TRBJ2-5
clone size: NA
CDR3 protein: CSALGLAGGETQYF
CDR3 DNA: TGCAGTGCTCTGGGACTAGCGGGAGGAGAGACCCAGTACTTC

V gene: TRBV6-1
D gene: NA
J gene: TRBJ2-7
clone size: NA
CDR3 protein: CASSARDTAYEQYF
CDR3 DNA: TGTGCCAGCAGTGCTAGAGACACCGCCTACGAGCAGTACTTC

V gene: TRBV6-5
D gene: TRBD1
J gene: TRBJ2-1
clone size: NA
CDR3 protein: CASSYSMARGRNEQFF
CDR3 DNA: TGTGCCAGCAGTTACTCCATGGCCAGGGGGCGGAATGAGCAGTTCTTC

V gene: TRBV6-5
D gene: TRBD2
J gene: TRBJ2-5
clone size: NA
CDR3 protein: CASSYWTSDQETQYF
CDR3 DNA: TGTGCCAGCAGTTACTGGACTAGCGACCAAGAGACCCAGTACTTC

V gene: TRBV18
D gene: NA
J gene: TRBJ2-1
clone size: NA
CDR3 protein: CASSPTAGDYNEQFF
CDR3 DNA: TGTGCCAGCTCACCCACGGCTGGGGACTACAATGAGCAGTTCTTC

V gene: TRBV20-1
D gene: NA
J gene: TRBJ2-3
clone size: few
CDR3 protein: CSAIRSSRSTDTQYF
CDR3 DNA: TGCAGTGCTATTAGAAGTAGTCGAAGCACAGATACGCAGTATTTT

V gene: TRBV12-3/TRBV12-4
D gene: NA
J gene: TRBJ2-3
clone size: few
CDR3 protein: CASSFRGVLGTDTQYF
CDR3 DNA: TGTGCCAGCAGTTTTAGAGGGGTTCTAGGCACAGATACGCAGTATTTT

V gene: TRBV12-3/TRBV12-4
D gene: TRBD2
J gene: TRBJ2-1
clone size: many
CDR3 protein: CASTSGGAIEQFF
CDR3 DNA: TGTGCCAGCACTTCCGGGGGGGCTATCGAGCAGTTCTTC

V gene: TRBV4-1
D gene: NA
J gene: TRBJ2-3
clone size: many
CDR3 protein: CASSQEDRRTDTQYF
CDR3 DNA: TGCGCCAGCAGCCAAGAGGACAGACGCACAGATACGCAGTATTTT

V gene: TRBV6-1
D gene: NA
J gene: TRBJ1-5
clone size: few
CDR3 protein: CASRGREEQPQHF
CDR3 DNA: TGTGCCAGCAGGGGCAGGGAGGAACAGCCCCAGCATTTT

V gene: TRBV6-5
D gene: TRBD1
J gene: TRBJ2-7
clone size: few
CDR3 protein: CASSYSGQGAKYEQYF
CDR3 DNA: TGTGCCAGCAGTTACTCCGGACAGGGGGCGAAATACGAGCAGTACTTC

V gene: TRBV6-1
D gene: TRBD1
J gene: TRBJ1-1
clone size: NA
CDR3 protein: CASSTSGGLNTEAFF
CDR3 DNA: TGTGCCAGCAGTACATCAGGGGGATTGAACACTGAAGCTTTCTTT

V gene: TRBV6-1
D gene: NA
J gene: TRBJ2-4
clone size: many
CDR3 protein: CASTTGSLAKNIQYF
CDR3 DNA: TGTGCCAGCACCACGGGAAGCCTAGCCAAAAACATTCAGTACTTC

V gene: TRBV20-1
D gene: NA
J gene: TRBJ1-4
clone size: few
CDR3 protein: CSAIDRPSEKLFF
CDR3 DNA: TGCAGTGCTATTGACAGGCCCAGTGAAAAACTGTTTTTT

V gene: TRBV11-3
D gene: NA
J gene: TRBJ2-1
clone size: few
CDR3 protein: CASSPGGSFSRNEQFF
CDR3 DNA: TGTGCCAGCTCACCAGGAGGGTCGTTCTCGCGGAATGAGCAGTTCTTC

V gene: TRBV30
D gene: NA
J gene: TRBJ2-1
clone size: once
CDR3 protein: CAWSRQGNNEQFF
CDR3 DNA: TGTGCCTGGAGTCGACAAGGGAATAATGAGCAGTTCTTC

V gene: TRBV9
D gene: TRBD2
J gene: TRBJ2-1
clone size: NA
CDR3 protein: CASSSRTSSQYNEQFF
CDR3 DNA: TGTGCCAGCAGCTCCCGGACTAGCTCTCAATACAATGAGCAGTTCTTC

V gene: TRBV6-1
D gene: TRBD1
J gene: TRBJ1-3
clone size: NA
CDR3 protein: CASTPGRQGSNTIYF
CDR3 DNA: TGTGCCAGCACCCCAGGCCGACAGGGGTCAAACACCATATATTTT

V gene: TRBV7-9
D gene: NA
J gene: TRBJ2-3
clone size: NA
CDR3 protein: CASSSYDGGADTQYF
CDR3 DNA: TGTGCCAGCAGCTCATACGACGGGGGAGCAGATACGCAGTATTTT

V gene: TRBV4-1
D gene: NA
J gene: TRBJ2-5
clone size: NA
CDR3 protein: CASSQPLRGAKETQYF
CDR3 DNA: TGCGCCAGCAGCCAGCCCCTTCGGGGGGCAAAAGAGACCCAGTACTTC

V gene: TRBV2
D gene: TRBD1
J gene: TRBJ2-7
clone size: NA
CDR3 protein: CASSYRGRGEQYF
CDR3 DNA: TGTGCCAGCAGCTACAGGGGACGGGGCGAGCAGTACTTC

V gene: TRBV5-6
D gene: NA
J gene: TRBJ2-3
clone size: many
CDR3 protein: CASSWFADTQYF
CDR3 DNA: TGTGCCAGCAGCTGGTTTGCAGATACGCAGTATTTT

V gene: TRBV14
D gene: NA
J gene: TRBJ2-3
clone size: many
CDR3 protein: CASSQMPGAEFTTDTQYF
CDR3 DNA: TGTGCCAGCAGCCAAATGCCCGGGGCCGAATTCACCACAGATACGCAGTATTTT

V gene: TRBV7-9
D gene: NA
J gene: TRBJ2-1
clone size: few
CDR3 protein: CASSFQSGGHNNEQFF
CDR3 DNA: TGTGCCAGCAGCTTCCAAAGTGGGGGCCACAACAATGAGCAGTTCTTC

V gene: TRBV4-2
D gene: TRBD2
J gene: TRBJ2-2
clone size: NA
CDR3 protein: CASRSSGTNTGELFF
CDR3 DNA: TGTGCCAGCAGATCGAGCGGGACGAACACCGGGGAGCTGTTTTTT

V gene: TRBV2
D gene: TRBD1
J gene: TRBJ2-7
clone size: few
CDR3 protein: CASSDRLPGQGTHEQYF
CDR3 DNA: TGTGCCAGCAGTGATAGGTTGCCGGGACAGGGAACCCACGAGCAGTACTTC

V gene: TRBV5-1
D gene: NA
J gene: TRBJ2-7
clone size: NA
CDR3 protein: CASSLNRAMDEQYF
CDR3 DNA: TGCGCCAGCAGCTTGAACAGGGCCATGGACGAGCAGTACTTC

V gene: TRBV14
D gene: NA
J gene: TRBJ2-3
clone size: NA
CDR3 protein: CASSPREIRTDTQYF
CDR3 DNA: TGTGCCAGCAGCCCCCGTGAGATTCGCACAGATACGCAGTATTTT

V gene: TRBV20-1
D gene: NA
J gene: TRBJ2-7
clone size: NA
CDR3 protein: CSARDRVYEQYF
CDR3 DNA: TGCAGTGCTAGAGATCGGGTTTACGAGCAGTACTTC

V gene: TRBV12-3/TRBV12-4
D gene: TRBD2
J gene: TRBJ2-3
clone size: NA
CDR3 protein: CASSLAGGIDTQYF
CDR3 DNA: TGTGCCAGCAGTTTGGCGGGAGGGATAGATACGCAGTATTTT

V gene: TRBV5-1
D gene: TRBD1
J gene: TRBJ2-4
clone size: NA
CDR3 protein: CASSLGTGKGIQYF
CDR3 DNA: TGCGCCAGCAGCTTGGGGACAGGGAAGGGCATTCAGTACTTC

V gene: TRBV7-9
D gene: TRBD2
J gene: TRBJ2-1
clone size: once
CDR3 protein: CASSFGLAGLNEQFF
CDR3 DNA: TGTGCCAGCAGCTTCGGACTAGCGGGACTCAATGAGCAGTTCTTC

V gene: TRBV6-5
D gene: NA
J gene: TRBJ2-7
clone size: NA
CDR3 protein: CASSYSNRVLTIYEQYF
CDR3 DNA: TGTGCCAGCAGTTACTCAAACAGGGTCCTAACCATCTACGAGCAGTACTTC

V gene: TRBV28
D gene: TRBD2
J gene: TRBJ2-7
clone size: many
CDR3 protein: CASSPTSGRINEQYF
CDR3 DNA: TGTGCCAGCAGTCCCACTAGCGGGAGGATCAACGAGCAGTACTTC

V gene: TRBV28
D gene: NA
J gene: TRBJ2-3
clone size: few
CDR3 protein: CASSLPGIKDTQYF
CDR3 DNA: TGTGCCAGCAGTCTACCGGGCATCAAAGATACGCAGTATTTT

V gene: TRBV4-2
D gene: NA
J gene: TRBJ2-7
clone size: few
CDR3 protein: CASSQAQEQYF
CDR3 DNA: TGTGCCAGCAGCCAAGCCCAGGAGCAGTACTTC

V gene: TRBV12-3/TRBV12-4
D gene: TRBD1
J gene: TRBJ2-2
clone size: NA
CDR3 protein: CASSLVGTGTIGGELFF
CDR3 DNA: TGTGCCAGCAGTTTAGTGGGGACAGGGACGATCGGCGGGGAGCTGTTTTTT

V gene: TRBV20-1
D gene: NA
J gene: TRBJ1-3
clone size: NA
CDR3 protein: CSASQKSTNTIYF
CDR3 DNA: TGCAGTGCTAGTCAGAAATCTACAAACACCATATATTTT

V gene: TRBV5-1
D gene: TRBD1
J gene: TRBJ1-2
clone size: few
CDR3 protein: CASSPGQNEGIRRGYTF
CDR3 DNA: TGCGCCAGCAGCCCGGGACAGAACGAGGGGATCCGTCGAGGCTACACCTTC

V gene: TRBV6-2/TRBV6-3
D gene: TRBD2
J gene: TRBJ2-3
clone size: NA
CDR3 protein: CASSTEGLVGTDTQYF
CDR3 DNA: TGTGCCAGCAGCACCGAGGGACTAGTCGGCACAGATACGCAGTATTTT

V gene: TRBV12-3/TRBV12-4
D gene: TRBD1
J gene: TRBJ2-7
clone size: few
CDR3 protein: CASGKQGALYEQYF
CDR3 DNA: TGTGCCAGCGGAAAACAGGGGGCGCTTTACGAGCAGTACTTC

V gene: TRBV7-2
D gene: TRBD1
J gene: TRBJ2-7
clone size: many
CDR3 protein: CASSPRDRGYSYEQYF
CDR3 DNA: TGTGCCAGCAGCCCCCGGGACAGGGGTTATTCCTACGAGCAGTACTTC

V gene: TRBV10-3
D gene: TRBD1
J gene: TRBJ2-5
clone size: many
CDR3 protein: CAISDQTGGGETQYF
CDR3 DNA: TGTGCCATCAGTGATCAAACAGGGGGCGGAGAGACCCAGTACTTC

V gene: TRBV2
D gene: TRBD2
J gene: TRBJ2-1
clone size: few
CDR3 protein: CASSPKRGGQGEQFF
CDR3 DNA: TGTGCCAGCAGTCCAAAGCGGGGGGGCCAAGGGGAGCAGTTCTTC

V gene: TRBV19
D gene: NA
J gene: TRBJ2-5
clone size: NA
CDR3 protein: CASSTMYGTQYF
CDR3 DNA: TGTGCCAGTAGTACCATGTATGGGACCCAGTACTTC

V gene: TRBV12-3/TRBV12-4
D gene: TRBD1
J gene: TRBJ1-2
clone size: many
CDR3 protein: CASSNKPGQGSGYTF
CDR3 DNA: TGTGCCAGCAGTAACAAACCCGGACAGGGTTCTGGCTACACCTTC

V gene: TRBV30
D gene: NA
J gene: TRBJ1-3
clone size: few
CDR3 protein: CAWSGVLGSGNTIYF
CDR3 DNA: TGTGCCTGGAGCGGGGTGTTGGGATCTGGAAACACCATATATTTT